This entry describes one T cell receptor (beta chain). The antigen remains unidentified. The method was immunoSEQ multiplex PCR; TCRdb's version includes in-frame clones alone and lacks a portion of them. The table records around 33,000 clones, around 80% of them present only once. The sample's time point: baseline, week 1 (first vaccination visit). Specified treatment: pre-vaccination baseline after standard-of-care therapy. Astrocytomas found in donors were new, WHO grade 3 or 4, IDH1-mutant and ATRX-lost. The data are from a study of a mutant IDH1 vaccine in newly diagnosed glioma. Study overall: The treated population exhibited a male proportion of roughly 62%, a female proportion of 37.5%, and a mean age of 40.4 years. Earlier care involved radiotherapy, temozolomide, or both, and the majority received both. Study-level findings and limits: Patients mounted vaccine-induced immune responses in about 92% of cases.

This clonotype originated in a man aged 50-59 years with glioma. Some clones in this sample may be carry-over from other donors' samples. The sequences come from peripheral blood mononuclear cells (PBMCs), collected from a glioma patient treated with radiotherapy, temozolomide or both.

The CDR3 DNA reads TGTGCCAGCGGGGGACAGGGAAATTCACCCCTCCACTTT. The encoded protein is CASGGQGNSPLHF. The V gene is TRBV6-5, the J gene TRBJ1-6, with 9 bases aligning to TRBD1. The CDR3 sequence is 13 residues long. CDR1 and CDR2 from the germline V gene are MNHEY and SVGAGI. J gave up 7 bases and V 8 bases, and 3 bases lay outside the gene matches.